This T cell receptor beta chain was recovered during a study of shared clonotypes between healthy human individuals. Across the study: CD4 naive and memory got three plates each, CD8 naive two, CD8 memory one.

Every immunoSEQ plate was one replicate of a subset's evenly spread DNA. Study processing details: Because ImmunoSEQ provided only junction sequences with no quality scores, the filtering differed. Clones were read by immunoSEQ multiplex PCR, and TCRdb kept only the in-frame ones, dropping some. V and J calls and clone size are copied from that table; D and trimming were computed from the DNA. The data hold roughly 1,100,000 clones, with around 75% observed a single time. This CDR3 has 17 residues. V was pared by 5 bases and J by 0 bases, with 9 bases of the junction left unmatched. Per germline, CDR1 SNHLY and CDR2 FYNNEI.

The J gene is TRBJ1-2, the V gene TRBV2; 10 nucleotides agree with TRBD1. Sequenced material: memory CD4+ T cells sorted from blood. Subset indicated: CD45RA-negative fraction. The source is a man aged 18 to 29 in good health. The chain's CDR3 is CASSPGTGEVSNYGYTF. The CDR3 nucleotides are TGTGCCAGCAGTCCCGGGACAGGGGAGGTTTCTAACTATGGCTACACCTTC. Full variable domain (missing parts from reference TRBV2 and TRBJ1-2): EPEVTQTPSHQVTQMGQEVILRCVPISNHLYFYWYRQILGQKVEFLVSFYNNEISEKSEIFDDQFSVERPDGSNFTLKIRSTKLEDSAMYFCASSPGTGEVSNYGYTFGSGTRLTVV.